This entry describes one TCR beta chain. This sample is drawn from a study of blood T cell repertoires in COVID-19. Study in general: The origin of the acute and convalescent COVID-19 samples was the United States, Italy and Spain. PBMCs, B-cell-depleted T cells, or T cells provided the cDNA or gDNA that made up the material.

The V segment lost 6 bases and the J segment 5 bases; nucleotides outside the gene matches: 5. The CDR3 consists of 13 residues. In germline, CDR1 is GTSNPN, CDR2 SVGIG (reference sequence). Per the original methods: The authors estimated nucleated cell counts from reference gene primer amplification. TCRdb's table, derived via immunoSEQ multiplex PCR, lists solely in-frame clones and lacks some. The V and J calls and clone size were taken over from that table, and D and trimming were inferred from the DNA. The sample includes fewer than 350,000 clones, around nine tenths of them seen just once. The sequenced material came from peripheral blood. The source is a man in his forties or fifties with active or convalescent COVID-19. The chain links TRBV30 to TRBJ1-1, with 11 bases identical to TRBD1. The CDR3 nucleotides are TGTGCCTGCTCTGGGACAGGGGGTACTGAAGCTTTCTTT. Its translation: CACSGTGGTEAFF.